This record concerns one TCR beta chain sequence. This record belongs to a study of blood T cell repertoires in COVID-19. Per the germline V gene, CDR1 is SGHRS and CDR2 is YFSETQ. The V segment lost 4 bases and the J segment 1 base; nucleotides outside the gene matches: 6. The CDR3 contains 15 residues. The authors' processing: How many nucleated cells were present was estimated from reference gene primer amplification. Sequencing used immunoSEQ multiplex PCR; TCRdb keeps in-frame clones, though not all of them. That table is the source of V, J and clone size, and D and trimming were worked out from the DNA. Here the sample spans about 350,000 clones, about 88% being singletons.

This receptor was taken from a woman aged 25 to 39 who had been exposed to COVID-19. What was sequenced was PBMCs or T cells enriched from blood (not recorded which). The chain recombines TRBV5-1 with TRBJ2-7, with 9 nucleotides matching TRBD1. The chain's CDR3 is CASSRGGQGSYEQYF. CDR3 coding DNA: TGCGCCAGCAGCCGGGGCGGACAGGGGTCCTACGAGCAGTACTTC.